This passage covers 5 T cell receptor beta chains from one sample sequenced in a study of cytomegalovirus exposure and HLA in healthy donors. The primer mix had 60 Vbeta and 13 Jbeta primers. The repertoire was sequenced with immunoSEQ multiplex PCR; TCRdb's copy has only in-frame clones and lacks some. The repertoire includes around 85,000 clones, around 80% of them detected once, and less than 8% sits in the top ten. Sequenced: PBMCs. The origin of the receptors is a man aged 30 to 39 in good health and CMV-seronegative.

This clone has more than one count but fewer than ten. CDR3 residues: CASSTIGVPPTQHF. As DNA, the CDR3 is TGTGCCAGCAGCACTATCGGGGTGCCCCCGACCCAGCATTTT. This rearrangement joins TRBV5-8 to TRBJ1-5; D not resolved. The germline V gene has CDR1 SGHTS and CDR2 YDEGEE. V lost 4 bases to trimming and J lost 11 bases, with 19 bases between them. CDR3 length: 14 residues.

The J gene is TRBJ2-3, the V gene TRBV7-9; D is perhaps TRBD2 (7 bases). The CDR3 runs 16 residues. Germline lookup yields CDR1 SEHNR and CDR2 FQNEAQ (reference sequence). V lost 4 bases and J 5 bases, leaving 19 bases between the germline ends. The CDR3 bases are TGTGCCAGCAGCTGGGGCGCGGGGGTCAGGGGAGATACGCAGTATTTT. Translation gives CASSWGAGVRGDTQYF. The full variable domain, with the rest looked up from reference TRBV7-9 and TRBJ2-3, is DTGVSQNPRHKITKRGQNVTFRCDPISEHNRLYWYRQTLGQGPEFLTYFQNEAQLEKSRLLSDRFSAERPKGSFSTLEIQRTEQGDSAMYLCASSWGAGVRGDTQYFGPGTRLTVL.

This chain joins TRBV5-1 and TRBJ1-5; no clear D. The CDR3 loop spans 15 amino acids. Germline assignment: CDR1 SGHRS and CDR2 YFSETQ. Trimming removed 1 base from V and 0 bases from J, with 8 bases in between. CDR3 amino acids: CASSLSGYSNQPQHF. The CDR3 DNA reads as TGCGCCAGCAGCTTGTCAGGATATAGCAATCAGCCCCAGCATTTT.

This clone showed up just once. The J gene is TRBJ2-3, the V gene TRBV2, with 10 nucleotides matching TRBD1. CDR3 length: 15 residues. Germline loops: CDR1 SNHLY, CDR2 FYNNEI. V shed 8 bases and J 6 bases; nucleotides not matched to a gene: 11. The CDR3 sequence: CASFTRDRGYDTQYF. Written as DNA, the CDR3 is TGTGCCAGCTTTACCCGGGACAGGGGATACGATACGCAGTATTTT.

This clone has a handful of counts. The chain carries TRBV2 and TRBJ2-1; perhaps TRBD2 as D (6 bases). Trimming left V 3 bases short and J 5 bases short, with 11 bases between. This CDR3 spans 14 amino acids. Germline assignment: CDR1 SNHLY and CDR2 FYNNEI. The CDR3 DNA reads TGTGCCAGCAGTGAGTGGGGGGTAAACAATGAGCAGTTCTTC. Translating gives CASSEWGVNNEQFF.